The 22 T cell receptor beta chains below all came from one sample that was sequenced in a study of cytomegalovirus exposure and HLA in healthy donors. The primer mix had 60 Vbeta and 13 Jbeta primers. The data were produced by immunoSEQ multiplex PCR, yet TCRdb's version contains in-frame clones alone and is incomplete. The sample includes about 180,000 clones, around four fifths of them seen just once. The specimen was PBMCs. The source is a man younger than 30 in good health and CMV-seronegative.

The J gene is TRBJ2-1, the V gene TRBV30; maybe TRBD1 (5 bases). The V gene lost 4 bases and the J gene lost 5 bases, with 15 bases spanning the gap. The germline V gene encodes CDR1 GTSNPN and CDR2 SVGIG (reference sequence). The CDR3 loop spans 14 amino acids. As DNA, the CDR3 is TGTGCCTGGATCTCCCTTGGGGCAAACAATGAGCAGTTCTTC. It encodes CAWISLGANNEQFF.

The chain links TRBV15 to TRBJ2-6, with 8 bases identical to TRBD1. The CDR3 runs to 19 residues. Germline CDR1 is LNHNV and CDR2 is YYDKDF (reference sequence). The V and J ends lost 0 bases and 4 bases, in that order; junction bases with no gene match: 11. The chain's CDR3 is CATSRDYGQGYGGANVLTF. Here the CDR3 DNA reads TGTGCCACCAGCAGAGATTATGGACAGGGTTATGGGGGGGCCAACGTCCTGACTTTC.

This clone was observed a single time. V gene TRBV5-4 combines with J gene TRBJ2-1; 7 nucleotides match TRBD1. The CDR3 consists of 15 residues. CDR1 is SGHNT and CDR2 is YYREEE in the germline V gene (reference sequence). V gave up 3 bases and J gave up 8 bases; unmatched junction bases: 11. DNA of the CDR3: TGTGCCAGCAGCTGGACCAGACAGGGTAACGATGAGCAGTTCTTC. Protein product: CASSWTRQGNDEQFF.

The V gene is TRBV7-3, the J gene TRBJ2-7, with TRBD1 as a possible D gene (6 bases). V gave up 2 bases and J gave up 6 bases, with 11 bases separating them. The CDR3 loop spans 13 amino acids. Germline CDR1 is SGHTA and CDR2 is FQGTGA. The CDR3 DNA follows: TGTGCCAGCAGCTTAGCAGGGGCGGGCGAGCAGTACTTC. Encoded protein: CASSLAGAGEQYF.

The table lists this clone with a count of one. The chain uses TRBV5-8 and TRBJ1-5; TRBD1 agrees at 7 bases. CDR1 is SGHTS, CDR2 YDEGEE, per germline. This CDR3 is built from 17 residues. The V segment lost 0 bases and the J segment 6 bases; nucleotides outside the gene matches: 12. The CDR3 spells CASSLGQGLVVSQPQHF. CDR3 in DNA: TGTGCCAGCAGCTTGGGACAGGGCCTGGTGGTAAGTCAGCCCCAGCATTTT.

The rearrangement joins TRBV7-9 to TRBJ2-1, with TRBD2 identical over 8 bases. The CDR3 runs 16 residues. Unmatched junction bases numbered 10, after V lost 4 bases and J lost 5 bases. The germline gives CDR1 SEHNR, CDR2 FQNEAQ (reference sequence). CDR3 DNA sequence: TGTGCCAGCAGCTCCACTAGCGGAGACTTCGACAATGAGCAGTTCTTC. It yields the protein CASSSTSGDFDNEQFF.

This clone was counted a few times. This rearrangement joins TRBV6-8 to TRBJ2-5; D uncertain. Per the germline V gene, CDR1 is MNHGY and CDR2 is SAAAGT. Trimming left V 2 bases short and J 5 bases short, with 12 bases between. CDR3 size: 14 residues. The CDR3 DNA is TGTGCCAGCAGTTACCCCCCGCCTAGGGAGACCCAGTACTTC. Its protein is CASSYPPPRETQYF.

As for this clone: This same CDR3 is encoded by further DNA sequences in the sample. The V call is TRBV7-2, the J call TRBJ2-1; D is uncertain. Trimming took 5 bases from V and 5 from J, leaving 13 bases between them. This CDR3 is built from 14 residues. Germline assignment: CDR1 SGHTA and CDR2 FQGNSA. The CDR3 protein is CASSPTPVDNEQFF. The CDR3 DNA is TGTGCCAGCAGCCCAACCCCAGTGGACAATGAGCAGTTCTTC.

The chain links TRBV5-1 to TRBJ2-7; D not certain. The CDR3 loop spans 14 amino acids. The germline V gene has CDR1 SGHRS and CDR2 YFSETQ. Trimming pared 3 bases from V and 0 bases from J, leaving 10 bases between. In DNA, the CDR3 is TGCGCCAGCAGCTCGGAAAGGAGCTCCTACGAGCAGTACTTC. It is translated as CASSSERSSYEQYF.

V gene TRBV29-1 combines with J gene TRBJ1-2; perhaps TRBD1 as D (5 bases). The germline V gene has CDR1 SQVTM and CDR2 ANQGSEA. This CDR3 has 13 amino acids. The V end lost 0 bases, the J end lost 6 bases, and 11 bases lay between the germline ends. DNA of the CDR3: TGCAGCGTTGAAGAATCCCCGGGGGATGGCTACACCTTC. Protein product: CSVEESPGDGYTF.

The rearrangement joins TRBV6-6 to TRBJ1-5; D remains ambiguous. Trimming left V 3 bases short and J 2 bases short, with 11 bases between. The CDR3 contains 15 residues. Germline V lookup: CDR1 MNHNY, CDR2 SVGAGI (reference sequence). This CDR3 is CASSYGSWGNQPQHF. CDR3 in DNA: TGTGCCAGCAGTTATGGGAGTTGGGGCAATCAGCCCCAGCATTTT.

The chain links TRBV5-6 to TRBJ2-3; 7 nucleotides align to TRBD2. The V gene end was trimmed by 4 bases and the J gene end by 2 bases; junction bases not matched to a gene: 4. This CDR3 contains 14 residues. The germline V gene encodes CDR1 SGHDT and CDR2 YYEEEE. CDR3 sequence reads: CASSPAGITDTQYF. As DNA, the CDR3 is TGTGCCAGCAGCCCAGCGGGAATCACAGATACGCAGTATTTT. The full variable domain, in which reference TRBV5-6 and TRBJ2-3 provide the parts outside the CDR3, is DAGVTQSPTHLIKTRGQQVTLRCSPKSGHDTVSWYQQALGQGPQFIFQYYEEEERQRGNFPDRFSGHQFPNYSSELNVNALLLGDSALYLCASSPAGITDTQYFGPGTRLTVL.

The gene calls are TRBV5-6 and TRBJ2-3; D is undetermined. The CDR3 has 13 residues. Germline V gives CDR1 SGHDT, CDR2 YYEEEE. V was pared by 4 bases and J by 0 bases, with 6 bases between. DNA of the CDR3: TGTGCCAGCAGCACACCTAGCACAGATACGCAGTATTTT. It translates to CASSTPSTDTQYF.

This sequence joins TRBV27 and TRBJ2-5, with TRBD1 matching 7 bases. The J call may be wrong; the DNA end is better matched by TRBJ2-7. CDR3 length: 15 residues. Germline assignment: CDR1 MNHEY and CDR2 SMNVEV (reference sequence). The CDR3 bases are TGTGCCAGCAGTCCACGACAGGGTACCACCTACGAGCAGTACTTC. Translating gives CASSPRQGTTYEQYF.

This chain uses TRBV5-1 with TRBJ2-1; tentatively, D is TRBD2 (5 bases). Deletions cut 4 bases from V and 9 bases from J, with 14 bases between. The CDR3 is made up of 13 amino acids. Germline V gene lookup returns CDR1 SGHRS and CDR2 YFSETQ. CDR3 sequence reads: CASSTRGPSEQFF. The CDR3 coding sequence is TGCGCCAGCAGCACCCGGGGTCCCAGTGAGCAGTTCTTC.

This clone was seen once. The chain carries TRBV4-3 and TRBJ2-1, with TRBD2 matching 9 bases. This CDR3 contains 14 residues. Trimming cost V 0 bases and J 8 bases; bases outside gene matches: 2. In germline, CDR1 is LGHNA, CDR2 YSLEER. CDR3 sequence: CASSQERTSDEQFF. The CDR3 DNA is TGCGCCAGCAGCCAAGAACGGACTAGCGATGAGCAGTTCTTC.

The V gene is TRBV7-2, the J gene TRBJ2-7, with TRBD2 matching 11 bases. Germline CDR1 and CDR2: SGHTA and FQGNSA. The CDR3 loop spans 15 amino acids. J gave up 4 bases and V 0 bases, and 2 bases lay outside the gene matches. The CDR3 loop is CASSLASGGAYEQYF. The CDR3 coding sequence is TGTGCCAGCAGCTTAGCTAGCGGGGGGGCTTACGAGCAGTACTTC.

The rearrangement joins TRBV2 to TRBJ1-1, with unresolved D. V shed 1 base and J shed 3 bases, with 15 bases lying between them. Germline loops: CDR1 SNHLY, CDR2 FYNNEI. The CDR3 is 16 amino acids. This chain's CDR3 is CASSEVQDEKDTEAFF. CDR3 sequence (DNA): TGTGCCAGCAGTGAAGTTCAGGATGAGAAGGACACTGAAGCTTTCTTT.

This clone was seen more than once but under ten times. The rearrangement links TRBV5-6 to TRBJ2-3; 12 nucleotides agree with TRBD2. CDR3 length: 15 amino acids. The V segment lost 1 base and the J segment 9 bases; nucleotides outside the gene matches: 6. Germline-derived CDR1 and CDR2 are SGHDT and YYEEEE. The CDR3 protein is CASSLRLAGERTQYF. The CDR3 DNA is TGTGCCAGCAGCTTGAGACTAGCGGGAGAGCGAACGCAGTATTTT.

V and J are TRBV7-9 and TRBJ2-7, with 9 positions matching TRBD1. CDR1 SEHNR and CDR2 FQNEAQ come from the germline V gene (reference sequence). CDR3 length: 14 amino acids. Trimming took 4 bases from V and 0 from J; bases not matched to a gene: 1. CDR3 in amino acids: CASSWTGASYEQYF. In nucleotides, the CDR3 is TGTGCCAGCAGCTGGACAGGGGCCTCCTACGAGCAGTACTTC.

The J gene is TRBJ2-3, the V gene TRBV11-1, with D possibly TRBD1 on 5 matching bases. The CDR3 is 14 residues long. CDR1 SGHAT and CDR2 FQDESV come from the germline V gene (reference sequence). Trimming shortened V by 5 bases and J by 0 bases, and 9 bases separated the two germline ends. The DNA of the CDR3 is TGTGCCAGCAGCGACCGACAGAGCACAGATACGCAGTATTTT. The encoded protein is CASSDRQSTDTQYF. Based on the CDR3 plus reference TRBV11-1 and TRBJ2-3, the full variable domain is EAEVAQSPRYKITEKSQAVAFWCDPISGHATLYWYRQILGQGPELLVQFQDESVVDDSQLPKDRFSAERLKGVDSTLKIQPAELGDSAMYLCASSDRQSTDTQYFGPGTRLTVL.

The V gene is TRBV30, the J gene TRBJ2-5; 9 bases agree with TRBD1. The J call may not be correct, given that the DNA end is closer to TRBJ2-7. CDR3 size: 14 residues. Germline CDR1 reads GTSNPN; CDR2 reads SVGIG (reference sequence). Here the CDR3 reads CAWSVHRGRYEQYF. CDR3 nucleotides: TGTGCCTGGAGTGTACACAGGGGGCGTTACGAGCAGTACTTC.